Following are 15 T cell receptor beta chains from one sample sequenced in a study of cytomegalovirus exposure and HLA in healthy donors. TCRdb's table, derived via immunoSEQ multiplex PCR, lists solely in-frame clones and lacks some. The sample includes about 60,000 clones, approximately 95% of them seen just once. Sequences were obtained from PBMCs. The receptor source for this set is a woman younger than 30 in good health and CMV-seropositive.

This clone was found once. The chain has TRBV6-1 and TRBJ1-4, with a weak D call TRBD1 (6 bases). The CDR3 extends over 15 amino acids. Germline CDR1 and CDR2: MNHNS and SASEGT. V lost 6 bases and J 7 bases, leaving 18 bases between the germline ends. CDR3 region: CASRQGEGLSEKLFF. The CDR3 coding sequence is TGTGCCAGCAGACAGGGAGAAGGGTTGTCTGAAAAACTGTTTTTT.

The chain has TRBV29-1 and TRBJ2-7; maybe TRBD1 (6 bases). Germline CDR1 SQVTM, CDR2 ANQGSEA. V dropped 2 bases and J dropped 1 base, with 9 bases sitting between them. The CDR3 is 13 amino acids. CDR3 sequence: CSVESQGSYEQYF. The CDR3 coding sequence is TGCAGCGTTGAAAGCCAGGGGTCCTACGAGCAGTACTTC.

This chain connects TRBV7-2 to TRBJ2-7; D is ambiguous. This CDR3 contains 11 residues. Looked up from germline, CDR1 is SGHTA and CDR2 is FQGNSA. The germline V and J ends were trimmed by 5 bases and 2 bases, with 4 bases remaining between them. CDR3 in amino acids: CASSRTYEQYF. The CDR3 DNA is TGTGCCAGCAGCCGTACCTACGAGCAGTACTTC.

V and J are TRBV7-2 and TRBJ2-7, with D perhaps matching TRBD1 (6 bases). The ends were cut back, 5 bases at V and 2 bases at J, with 13 bases in the middle. CDR1 is SGHTA, CDR2 FQGNSA, per germline. The CDR3 totals 14 residues. Written as DNA, the CDR3 is TGTGCCAGCAGCCCCGGGACACTACCCTACGAGCAGTACTTC. Its protein is CASSPGTLPYEQYF.

The rearrangement joins TRBV27 to TRBJ1-4; 11 bases fit TRBD1. The length of the CDR3 is 14 residues. The germline CDR1 and CDR2 sequences are MNHEY and SMNVEV (reference sequence). Germline trimming cut 8 bases from V and 5 bases from J; bases unmatched to any gene: 4. The CDR3 spells CASGQGALNEKLFF. Here the CDR3 DNA reads TGTGCCAGCGGACAGGGGGCTCTAAATGAAAAACTGTTTTTT.

The chain joins TRBV11-2 to TRBJ2-7, with 8 positions matching TRBD2. Germline V gene data show CDR1 as SGHAT and CDR2 as FQNNGV. There are 14 residues in the CDR3. J lost 6 bases, V lost 5 bases, and 9 bases had no gene match. The CDR3 nucleotides read TGTGCCAGCAGCAGGGAGCGGGAGATCGGCGAGCAGTACTTC. This encodes CASSREREIGEQYF.

V is TRBV7-2 and J is TRBJ2-3, with D tentatively TRBD2 (5 bases). This CDR3 has 14 residues. With 5 bases removed from V and 3 bases from J, the gap between germline ends came to 12 bases. CDR1 is SGHTA and CDR2 is FQGNSA in the germline V gene. The CDR3 spells CASSLGLGTDTQYF. The DNA for the CDR3 is TGTGCCAGCAGCCTCGGACTGGGGACAGATACGCAGTATTTT.

The V gene is TRBV5-4, the J gene TRBJ2-3; a weak D match, TRBD1 (5 bases). CDR1 and CDR2 from the germline V gene are SGHNT and YYREEE (reference sequence). The CDR3 runs to 14 residues. Trimming stripped 4 bases from V and 1 base from J, with 10 bases between. CDR3 region: CASSPIGGTDTQYF. The DNA of the CDR3 is TGTGCCAGCAGCCCGATAGGGGGCACAGATACGCAGTATTTT.

This clone appeared once. The chain employs TRBV27 and TRBJ1-3, with TRBD1 matching over 9 bases. With V trimmed by 6 bases and J by 3 bases, 9 bases remained unmatched. Germline CDR1 and CDR2: MNHEY and SMNVEV (reference sequence). This CDR3 is 16 amino acids long. The CDR3 reads CASSPLQGADGNTIYF. The CDR3 region has the DNA TGTGCCAGCAGCCCCCTACAGGGGGCGGATGGAAACACCATATATTTT.

The chain recombines TRBV28 with TRBJ2-1; D is unclear. From germline, CDR1 is MDHEN and CDR2 SYDVKM. The CDR3 is made up of 14 amino acids. Trimming cost V 9 bases and J 5 bases, with 17 bases left between them. The CDR3 here is CASTRHFPNNEQFF. CDR3 DNA sequence: TGTGCCAGTACTCGCCACTTCCCCAACAATGAGCAGTTCTTC.

The CDR3 spells CASRQGYGYTF. In DNA form, the CDR3 reads TGTGCCAGTCGACAGGGTTATGGCTACACCTTC. The chain recombines TRBV6-5 with TRBJ1-2, with 7 bases matching TRBD1. In germline, CDR1 is MNHEY, CDR2 SVGAGI. The CDR3 is 11 amino acids. V shed 9 bases and J 5 bases; nucleotides not matched to a gene: 3.

This clone was seen once. The chain joins TRBV6-6 to TRBJ2-1, with 11 bases that match TRBD2. CDR3 length equals 14 residues. CDR1 MNHNY and CDR2 SVGAGI come from the germline V gene (reference sequence). V dropped 5 bases and J dropped 5; count of bases not matched to a gene: 2. The CDR3 bases are TGTGCCAGCAGTAAGGGACTAGCGGACAATGAGCAGTTCTTC. It encodes CASSKGLADNEQFF.

This chain joins TRBV9 and TRBJ2-7; 11 positions match TRBD2. This CDR3 has 15 residues. Per germline, CDR1 SGDLS and CDR2 YYNGEE. With 4 bases clipped from V and 0 bases from J, the junction kept 3 bases outside the gene matches. The CDR3 protein is CASSPGLAASYEQYF. DNA of the CDR3: TGTGCCAGCAGCCCGGGACTAGCGGCCTCCTACGAGCAGTACTTC.

This rearrangement joins TRBV27 to TRBJ2-3, with D unresolved. V was trimmed by 8 bases and J by 3 bases, leaving 9 bases between them. CDR1 is MNHEY and CDR2 is SMNVEV in the germline V gene (reference sequence). The CDR3 sequence is 12 residues long. CDR3 sequence (DNA): TGTGCCAGCCGAACTACGACAGATACGCAGTATTTT. This translates into CASRTTTDTQYF.

V and J are TRBV5-6 and TRBJ2-5; 7 bases map to TRBD1. Per germline, CDR1 SGHDT and CDR2 YYEEEE. V was pared by 1 base and J by 5 bases, with 5 bases of the junction left unmatched. The CDR3 spans 14 residues. The CDR3 bases are TGTGCCAGCAGCTTGCGACAGGGTTGGGAGACCCAGTACTTC. Translated, it gives CASSLRQGWETQYF.